The 10 T cell receptor beta chains below were found in one sample sequenced in a study of a mutant IDH1 vaccine in newly diagnosed glioma. Time point here: week 35, safety follow-up. Each dose of the vaccine consisted of 300 ug of mutant IDH1 20-mer peptide, with topical imiquimod. What these receptors recognize is not known. TCRdb's table, derived via immunoSEQ multiplex PCR, lists solely in-frame clones and lacks some. This repertoire shows about 68,000 clones, roughly 80% found once; its top ten account for roughly 12%. Specimen: PBMCs, collected from a glioma patient whose treatment included an IDH1 peptide vaccine. The receptors originated from a man aged 18 to 35 with glioma.

This rearrangement joins TRBV7-9 to TRBJ2-7; 10 positions match TRBD2. The CDR3 extends over 15 amino acids. Germline V gene data show CDR1 as SEHNR and CDR2 as FQNEAQ (reference sequence). With V trimmed by 6 bases and J by 4 bases, 9 bases remained unmatched. In DNA, the CDR3 is TGTGCCAGCAGTTCTAGCGGGGGTACGAAGTACGAGCAGTACTTC. This codes for CASSSSGGTKYEQYF.

The CDR3 loop is CASSLGPGQGNTEAFF. CDR3 in DNA: TGTGCCAGCAGCTTGGGACCGGGACAGGGAAACACTGAAGCTTTCTTT. V usage is TRBV5-5 and J usage is TRBJ1-1; 9 bases fit TRBD1. This CDR3 is 16 amino acids long. CDR1 is SGHKS, CDR2 YYEKEE, per germline (reference sequence). The V and J ends lost 0 bases and 2 bases, in that order; junction bases with no gene match: 5.

The CDR3 spells CASSIPRANYGYTF. The CDR3 coding sequence is TGTGCCAGTAGTATTCCCAGGGCCAACTATGGCTACACCTTC. The chain carries TRBV19 and TRBJ1-2, with D possibly matching TRBD1 (5 bases). The CDR3 has 14 amino acids. V shed 3 bases and J shed 2 bases, with 10 bases lying between them. CDR1 is LNHDA and CDR2 is SQIVND in the germline V gene (reference sequence). The complete variable domain, with remaining parts taken from reference TRBV19 and TRBJ1-2, reads DGGITQSPKYLFRKEGQNVTLSCEQNLNHDAMYWYRQDPGQGLRLIYYSQIVNDFQKGDIAEGYSVSREKKESFPLTVTSAQKNPTAFYLCASSIPRANYGYTFGSGTRLTVV.

The chain employs TRBV19 and TRBJ2-7, with D possibly matching TRBD2 (6 bases). Trimming stripped 3 bases from V and 0 bases from J, with 12 bases between. Germline V lookup: CDR1 LNHDA, CDR2 SQIVND (reference sequence). The CDR3 runs to 15 residues. The CDR3 here is CASSMRGRSSYEQYF. The CDR3 nucleotides read TGTGCCAGTAGTATGCGGGGACGGAGCTCCTACGAGCAGTACTTC.

The chain has TRBV5-6 and TRBJ2-2; 13 bases are a match to TRBD2. Germline V gene sequence: CDR1 SGHDT, CDR2 YYEEEE. V was pared by 4 bases and J by 3 bases, with 12 bases of the junction left unmatched. The CDR3 totals 19 residues. The CDR3 protein is CASSILGLAGALDTGELFF. The CDR3 DNA sequence: TGTGCCAGCAGCATACTAGGACTAGCGGGAGCGTTGGACACCGGGGAGCTGTTTTTT.

The chain uses TRBV5-6 and TRBJ2-3, with 10 bases fitting TRBD2. This CDR3 has 19 residues. Germline assignment: CDR1 SGHDT and CDR2 YYEEEE. V was clipped by 0 bases and J by 1 base; unmatched bases: 11. The DNA for the CDR3 is TGTGCCAGCAGCTTGGTGGGTACTAGCGGGGACCCGCGCACAGATACGCAGTATTTT. This gives the protein CASSLVGTSGDPRTDTQYF.

V and J are TRBV7-6 and TRBJ2-2, with TRBD2 matching over 11 bases. This CDR3 is built from 15 residues. Germline V lookup: CDR1 SGHVS, CDR2 FNYEAQ. Trimming took 5 bases from V and 5 from J; bases not matched to a gene: 4. This CDR3 is CASSLTSGSTGELFF. The CDR3, as DNA: TGTGCCAGCAGCCTCACTAGCGGGAGTACCGGGGAGCTGTTTTTT.

This chain links TRBV10-3 with TRBJ2-2, with D perhaps assigned TRBD1 or TRBD2 (6 bases each). Germline V gene lookup returns CDR1 ENHRY and CDR2 SYGVKD. The V and J ends lost 4 bases and 2 bases respectively, with 14 bases between them. The CDR3 is 16 amino acids. This CDR3 is CAISVLTGANTGELFF. The CDR3 DNA sequence: TGTGCCATCAGTGTTTTAACGGGGGCAAACACCGGGGAGCTGTTTTTT.

This clone has a single count. The V call is TRBV4-3, the J call TRBJ2-7; D may match TRBD1 or TRBD2 (5 bases each). This CDR3 contains 15 residues. The ends were cut back, 0 bases at V and 7 bases at J, with 16 bases in the middle. Germline-derived CDR1 and CDR2 are LGHNA and YSLEER. DNA of the CDR3: TGCGCCAGCAGCCAAGATCCGGGAATGGGGCGGGAGCAGTACTTC. This codes for CASSQDPGMGREQYF.

This clone appeared a single time. The CDR3 bases are TGTGCCAGCAGTGAGGGGGGGGGCTGGACAGATACGCAGTATTTT. Protein: CASSEGGGWTDTQYF. The V and J genes are TRBV2 and TRBJ2-3, with D possibly TRBD2 on 7 matching bases. The V and J ends lost 3 bases and 3 bases respectively, with 13 bases between them. The CDR3 is made up of 15 amino acids. Germline V lookup: CDR1 SNHLY, CDR2 FYNNEI.